The source of this TCR beta chain is a study of shared clonotypes between healthy human individuals. The CDR3 sequence is 16 residues long. V was shortened by 4 bases and J by 0 bases, with 16 bases between the two germline ends. CDR1 is KGHSH, CDR2 LQKENI, per germline. Produced via immunoSEQ multiplex PCR; TCRdb's table is partial and in-frame only. The data show some 2,100,000 clones, approximately 94% seen once. The V gene is TRBV18, the J gene TRBJ2-7, with D possibly being TRBD1 (5 bases). The TCR originated in a man between 18 and 35 years old in good health. The sequenced sample consisted of naive CD4+ T cells sorted from blood. Subset specified: CD45RA+ positively selected. CDR3: CASSREGGAVSYEQYF. The CDR3 region has the DNA TGTGCCAGCTCACGGGAAGGTGGGGCGGTCTCCTACGAGCAGTACTTC.